This T cell receptor beta chain was obtained from a study of control samples from healthy donors and cancer patients. TCRdb's copy holds only in-frame clones and misses some; the assay was immunoSEQ multiplex PCR. The sample shows 75,000 to 95,000 clones, over 75% of them seen only once. CDR1 is LGHNT, CDR2 FRNRAP, per germline. This CDR3 contains 16 residues. J lost 1 base, V lost 6 bases, and 7 bases had no gene match. The TCR comes from a woman younger than 30 in good health. The sample taken for sequencing was blood. This sequence joins TRBV12-5 and TRBJ2-5; 11 bases line up with TRBD1. The CDR3 loop reads CASGYGQGAPQETQYF. The CDR3, as DNA: TGTGCTAGTGGCTACGGACAGGGGGCGCCCCAAGAGACCCAGTACTTC.